The T cell receptor beta chain under discussion was sequenced for a study of T cell responses to AZD1222 COVID-19 vaccine (dated by TCRdb to about 2021). Context from the whole study: AZD1222 recipients whose second dose came at about 4 weeks and those whose second dose came at about 12 weeks were combined into one group, since spike-specific TCR depth and breadth did not differ between the two schedules. A total of 233 trial participants underwent TCR sequencing, of whom some 210 received two doses of AZD1222 and 26 received two doses of the MenACWY control vaccine. Enrollment into the trials was organized by age into subgroups of 18-55, 56-69 and 70-plus years, and those subgroups contained approximately 150, 30 and 60 TCR-sequenced participants, respectively. Summary of the overall study and its limitations: Conclusions about previously exposed vaccinees are limited, since just six AZD1222 recipients were seropositive for SARS-CoV-2 at baseline. After two AZD1222 doses, both the breadth and the depth of spike-specific TCRs were significantly higher than at day 0 and than in MenACWY recipients. The 56-69-year group was small, and its depth increase did not reach significance, likely because of low power. Epitopes outside the regions mutated in the B.1.351 and B.1.1.7 variants were reportedly recognized by nearly half of the unique spike-specific TCRs. The vaccine-associated CD4 TCRs covered the entire spike protein, and the dominant responses fell in regions 160-218 and 743-854. Because no day 14 peak-response samples were available, the repertoires could be characterized only after the peak T cell response. Most participants were white British and females outnumbered males, and the authors suggested that clonal diversity may have been underestimated.

The intended sense of this specimen's time point label: baseline before first vaccination. Vaccinee samples were obtained from the UK trials COV001 and COV002, which included a single-blind randomized controlled phase 2/3 trial of AZD1222 (ChAdOx1 nCoV-19) in healthy adults. For TCRbeta chain sequencing, PBMC samples from trial participants were taken at day 0 and at day 28 after the second dose. Of note for this clone: No antigen is known for it. No base quality values were provided; no much bigger clone lies one nucleotide off.

The CDR3 regions of human TCRbeta chains were subjected to immunosequencing. As for the original processing: TCRs in the repertoires were matched against a reference library of SARS-CoV-2-specific TCRs that had been generated with the MIRA antigen-specificity platform. Breadth meant the fraction of unique TCRs that were SARS-CoV-2-associated, whereas depth meant the fraction of total T cells that were SARS-CoV-2-associated. Each spike-specific TCR was assigned to its reactive spike region and to a CD4 or CD8 class using the MIRA data. Log10-transformed breadth and depth values were compared by one-way ANOVA with Sidak's multiple comparisons tests. The table comes from immuneACCESS by way of TCRdb, which keeps in-frame sequences with V and J called. Part of the clones is missing from these tables; in studies checked, under half for an unresolved V gene and the rest for unknown reasons. That table supplies the V and J calls and clone size; D and trimming were determined from the DNA. This sample gives about 140,000 clones in total; approximately 92% of them show up just once. Jointly, the top ten make up 1.7% of the sample.

Trimming at the junction amounts to 3 bases on V and 6 bases on J, and the germline ends lie 9 bases apart. The CDR3 contains 13 residues, cysteine and phenylalanine counted. The retained sequence is limited to the CDR3, 39 bases, with the frame set at the first base. The specimen comprised peripheral blood, sampled on day 0 of AZD1222 vaccination. The chain uses TRBV12-3 or TRBV12-4 and TRBJ1-5; confidence is insufficient to name the D gene. This clonotype was obtained from an adult in good health. The DNA reads TGTGCCAGCAGTTTGACGGCAAGTCAGCCCCAGCATTTT. Its protein product is CASSLTASQPQHF.